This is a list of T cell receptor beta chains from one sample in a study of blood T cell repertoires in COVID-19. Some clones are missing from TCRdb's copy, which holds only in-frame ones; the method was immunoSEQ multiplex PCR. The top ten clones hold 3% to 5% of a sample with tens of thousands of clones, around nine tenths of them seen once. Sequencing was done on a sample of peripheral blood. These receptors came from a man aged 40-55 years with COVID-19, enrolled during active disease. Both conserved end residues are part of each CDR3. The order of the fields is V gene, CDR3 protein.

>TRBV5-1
CASSLRQDSGEQYF
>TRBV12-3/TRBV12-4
CASSFNGYTF
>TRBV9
CASSPGVAGPLHF
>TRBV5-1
CASSRGQGANEQYF
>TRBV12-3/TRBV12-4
CASSFRQGEKLFF
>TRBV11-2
CASSLLAGGTDTQYF
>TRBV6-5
CASSSSTALREKLFF
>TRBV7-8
CASSLVDRKSNSPLHF
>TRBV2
CASRTPGLPNEQFF
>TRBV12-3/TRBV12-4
CASSQGPGQPQHF
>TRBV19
CASSIFLNTGELFF
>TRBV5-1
CASSLGGAGGVGYTF
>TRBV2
CASKLRAWENTEAFF
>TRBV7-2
CASSLVDRGGETQYF
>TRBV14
CASSLTGSTGELFF
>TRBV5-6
CASSFGTLNEKLFF